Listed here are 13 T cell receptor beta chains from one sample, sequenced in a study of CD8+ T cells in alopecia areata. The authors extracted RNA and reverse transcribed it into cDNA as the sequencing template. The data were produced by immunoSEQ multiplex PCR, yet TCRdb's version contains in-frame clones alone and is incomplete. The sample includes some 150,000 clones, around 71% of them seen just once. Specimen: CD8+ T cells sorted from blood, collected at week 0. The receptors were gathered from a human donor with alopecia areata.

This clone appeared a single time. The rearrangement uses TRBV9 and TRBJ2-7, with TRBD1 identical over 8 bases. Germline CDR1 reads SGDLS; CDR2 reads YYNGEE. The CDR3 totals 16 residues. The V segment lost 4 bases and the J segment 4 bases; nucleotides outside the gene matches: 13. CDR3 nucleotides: TGTGCCAGCAGCACCTACAACGGGACAGGAGGGTACGAGCAGTACTTC. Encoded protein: CASSTYNGTGGYEQYF. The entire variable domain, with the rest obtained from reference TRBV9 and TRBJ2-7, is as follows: DSGVTQTPKHLITATGQRVTLRCSPRSGDLSVYWYQQSLDQGLQFLIQYYNGEERAKGNILERFSAQQFPDLHSELNLSSLELGDSALYFCASSTYNGTGGYEQYFGPGTRLTVT.

In nucleotides, the CDR3 is TGTGCCAGCAGATCAGAACAGTCTAATGAAAAACTGTTTTTT. It specifies CASRSEQSNEKLFF. The chain carries TRBV7-9 and TRBJ1-4; D is unclear. This CDR3 contains 14 residues. Germline V lookup: CDR1 SEHNR, CDR2 FQNEAQ (reference sequence). V was trimmed by 6 bases and J by 3 bases, leaving 11 bases between them.

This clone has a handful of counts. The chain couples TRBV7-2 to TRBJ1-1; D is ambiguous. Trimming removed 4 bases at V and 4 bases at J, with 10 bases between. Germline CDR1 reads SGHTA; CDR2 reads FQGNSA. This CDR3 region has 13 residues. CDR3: CASSSDSITEAFF. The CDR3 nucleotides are TGTGCCAGCAGCTCCGATAGCATCACTGAAGCTTTCTTT.

Here the CDR3 DNA reads TGTGCCTGGATGCGTGAAAAACTGTTTTTT. Its protein product is CAWMREKLFF. The V call is TRBV30, the J call TRBJ1-4; D not resolved. Trimming took off 4 bases at V and 7 bases at J, with 4 bases between the two ends. This CDR3 spans 10 amino acids. Germline loops: CDR1 GTSNPN, CDR2 SVGIG (reference sequence).

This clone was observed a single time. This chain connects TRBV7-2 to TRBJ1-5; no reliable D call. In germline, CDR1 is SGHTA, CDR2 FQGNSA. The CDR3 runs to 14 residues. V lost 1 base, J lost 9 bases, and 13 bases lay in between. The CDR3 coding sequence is TGTGCCAGCAGCTTAGGGACCAATCATGGGCCCCAGCATTTT. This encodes CASSLGTNHGPQHF.

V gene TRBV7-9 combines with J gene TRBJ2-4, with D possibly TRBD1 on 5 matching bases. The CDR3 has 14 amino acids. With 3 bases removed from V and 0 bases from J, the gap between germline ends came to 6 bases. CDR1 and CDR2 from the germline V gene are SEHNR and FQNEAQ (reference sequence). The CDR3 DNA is TGTGCCAGCAGCTTGACAGTAGCCAAAAACATTCAGTACTTC. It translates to CASSLTVAKNIQYF.

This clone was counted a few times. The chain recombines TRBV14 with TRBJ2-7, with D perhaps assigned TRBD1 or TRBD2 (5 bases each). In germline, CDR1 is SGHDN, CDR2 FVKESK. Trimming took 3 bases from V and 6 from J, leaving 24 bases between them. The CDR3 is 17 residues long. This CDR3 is CASSHPSGAAERGEQYF. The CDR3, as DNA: TGTGCCAGCAGCCATCCCAGTGGGGCAGCAGAACGGGGCGAGCAGTACTTC.

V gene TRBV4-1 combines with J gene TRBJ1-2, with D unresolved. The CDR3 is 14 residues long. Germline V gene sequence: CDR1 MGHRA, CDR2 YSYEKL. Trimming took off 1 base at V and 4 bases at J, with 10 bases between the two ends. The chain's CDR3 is CASSQAVRGYGYTF. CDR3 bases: TGCGCCAGCAGCCAAGCTGTAAGAGGCTATGGCTACACCTTC.

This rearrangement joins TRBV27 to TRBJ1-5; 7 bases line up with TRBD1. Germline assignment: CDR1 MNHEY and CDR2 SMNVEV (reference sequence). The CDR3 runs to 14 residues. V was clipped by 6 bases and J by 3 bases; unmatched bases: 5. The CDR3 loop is CASRQGSYNQPQHF. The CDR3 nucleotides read TGTGCCAGCAGACAGGGGTCGTACAATCAGCCCCAGCATTTT.

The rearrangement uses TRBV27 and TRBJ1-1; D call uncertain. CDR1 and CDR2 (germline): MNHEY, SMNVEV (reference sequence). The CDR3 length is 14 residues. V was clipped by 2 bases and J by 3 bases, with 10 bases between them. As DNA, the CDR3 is TGTGCCAGCAGTTTAAAAGGGATTTACACTGAAGCTTTCTTT. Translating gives CASSLKGIYTEAFF.

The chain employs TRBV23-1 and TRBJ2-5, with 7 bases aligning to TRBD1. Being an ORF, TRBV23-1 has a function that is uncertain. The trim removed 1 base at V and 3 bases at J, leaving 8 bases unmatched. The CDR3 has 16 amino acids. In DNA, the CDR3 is TGCGCCAGCAGTCAATGCCTACAAACAGGGGAAGAGACCCAGTACTTC. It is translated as CASSQCLQTGEETQYF.

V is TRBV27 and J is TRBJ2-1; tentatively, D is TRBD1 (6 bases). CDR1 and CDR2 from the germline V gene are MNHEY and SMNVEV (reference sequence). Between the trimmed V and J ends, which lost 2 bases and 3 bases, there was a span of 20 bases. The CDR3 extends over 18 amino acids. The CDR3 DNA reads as TGTGCCAGCAGTTTAATCCCGTTCACAGGGCCCATCTACAATGAGCAGTTCTTC. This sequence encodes CASSLIPFTGPIYNEQFF.

The CDR3 here is CASSLGQLEAFF. CDR3 coding DNA: TGTGCCAGCAGCTTGGGACAGCTCGAAGCTTTCTTT. The V and J genes are TRBV5-6 and TRBJ1-1; TRBD1 might be the D (5 bases). Per germline, CDR1 SGHDT and CDR2 YYEEEE. V dropped 0 bases and J dropped 8 bases, with 8 bases sitting between them. The CDR3 runs 12 residues.